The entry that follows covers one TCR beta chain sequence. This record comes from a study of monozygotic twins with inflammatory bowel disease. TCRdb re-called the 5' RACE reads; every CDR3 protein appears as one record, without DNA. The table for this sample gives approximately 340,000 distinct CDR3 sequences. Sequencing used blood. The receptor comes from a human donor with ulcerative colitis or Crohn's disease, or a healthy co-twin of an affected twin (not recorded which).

CDR3 amino acids: CSARDGSSTAWSTDTQYF. The gene calls are TRBV20-1 and TRBJ2-3. Germline CDR1 DFQATT, CDR2 SNEGSKA (reference sequence). The CDR3 extends over 18 amino acids.